What follows are 15 T cell receptor beta chains derived from one specimen sequenced in a study of T cells in Graves' hyperthyroidism and ophthalmopathy (dated by TCRdb to about 2019). The protocol used for the library was multiplex PCR. This sample was sequenced with an Illumina HiSeq 2000. The TCR beta CDR3 regions were amplified from the RNA transcripts. For the first round of RT-PCR on the TCR CDR3, the HTBI primer set was used together with the Qiagen OneStep RT-PCR kit. TCRdb redid the processing of the public reads, applying fastp at Q25 and MiXCR, and retained in-frame beta chains. Each record represents a unique CDR3 protein, reported with the most common genes and DNA among its rows. The sample table holds hundreds of thousands of distinct CDR3 sequences, of which around 15% were seen once. The ten largest account for approximately 3.9% of the sample. Sequencing was carried out using blood. The origin of the receptors is a woman aged 25 to 39 with Graves' hyperthyroidism.

V and J are TRBV25-1 and TRBJ2-7, with D unresolved. V shed 4 bases and J shed 7 bases, with 14 bases lying between them. Germline CDR1 MGHDK, CDR2 SYGVNS. The CDR3 is 13 residues long. In nucleotides, the CDR3 is TGTGCCAGCAGTGGAGCCCCTTTAAGGGAGCAGTACTTC. Translated, it gives CASSGAPLREQYF.

This clonotype came up many times. The rearrangement uses TRBV30 and TRBJ2-7; D is uncertain. Germline values: CDR1 GTSNPN, CDR2 SVGIG (reference sequence). The CDR3 extends over 14 amino acids. With 0 bases removed from V and 7 bases from J, the gap between germline ends came to 16 bases. The CDR3 reads CAWSVGGSSWEQYF. CDR3 sequence (DNA): TGTGCCTGGAGTGTGGGCGGTTCATCGTGGGAGCAGTACTTC.

This clonotype was detected many times. The chain couples TRBV2 to TRBJ1-5; 8 bases are a match to TRBD1. Germline CDR1 SNHLY, CDR2 FYNNEI. The junction had 4 bases not matched to a gene; V was cut back by 5 bases and J by 4 bases. There are 14 residues in the CDR3. CDR3 DNA sequence: TGTGCCAGCAGTCTGACAGGGGAAAATCAGCCCCAGCATTTT. The encoded protein is CASSLTGENQPQHF.

Many counts were recorded for this clonotype. The chain carries TRBV5-1 and TRBJ2-7; 8 nucleotides line up with TRBD1. Germline V gene lookup returns CDR1 SGHRS and CDR2 YFSETQ. The CDR3 totals 14 residues. Trimming cost V 2 bases and J 1 base; bases outside gene matches: 2. This CDR3 reads CASSFRDRSYEQYF. CDR3 coding DNA: TGCGCCAGCAGCTTCCGGGACAGGTCCTACGAGCAGTACTTC.

Many counts were recorded for this clonotype. The chain has TRBV12-3 or TRBV12-4 and TRBJ2-1; 13 bases match TRBD2. The V segment lost 4 bases and the J segment 5 bases; nucleotides outside the gene matches: 5. CDR3 length: 16 residues. The CDR3, as DNA: TGTGCCAGCAGTTCCGGGACTAGCGGGGTTAACAATGAGCAGTTCTTC. This translates into CASSSGTSGVNNEQFF.

This clonotype was detected ten times or more. The chain couples TRBV7-9 to TRBJ2-3, with D perhaps given as TRBD1 or TRBD2 (5 bases each). This CDR3 is built from 14 residues. Looked up from germline, CDR1 is SEHNR and CDR2 is FQNEAQ (reference sequence). V lost 4 bases and J lost 3, with 11 bases in between. The DNA for the CDR3 is TGTGCCAGCAGCTCCAGTTGGGGGACAGATACGCAGTATTTT. It codes for CASSSSWGTDTQYF.

This clonotype showed up many times. V usage is TRBV20-1 and J usage is TRBJ2-5; tentative D call: TRBD2 (6 bases). V lost 7 bases, J lost 3 bases, and 12 bases lay in between. The CDR3 covers 12 residues. Germline lookup yields CDR1 DFQATT and CDR2 SNEGSKA (reference sequence). CDR3 nucleotide sequence: TGCAGTGGGGGCGGAGGGGAAGAGACCCAGTACTTC. It specifies CSGGGGEETQYF.

In its sample, this clonotype was seen many times. V usage is TRBV6-4 and J usage is TRBJ2-3; a possible D gene is TRBD2 (5 bases). The CDR3 length is 16 residues. Germline V gene lookup returns CDR1 MRHNA and CDR2 SNTAGT. Trimming stripped 3 bases from V and 1 base from J, with 14 bases between. Written as DNA, the CDR3 is TGTGCCAGCAGTGAAAGGAGCGGAACTGGCACAGATACGCAGTATTTT. Residues: CASSERSGTGTDTQYF.

There are many counts of this clonotype. V gene TRBV5-1 combines with J gene TRBJ1-1, with D uncertain. The length of the CDR3 is 15 residues. V gave up 0 bases and J gave up 1 base, with 10 bases separating them. Looked up from germline, CDR1 is SGHRS and CDR2 is YFSETQ. CDR3: CASSLVSRPNTEAFF. The CDR3 DNA sequence: TGCGCCAGCAGCTTGGTTTCGAGGCCGAACACTGAAGCTTTCTTT.

This clonotype showed up many times. The chain joins TRBV27 to TRBJ2-1, with 8 bases identical to TRBD2. The CDR3 totals 15 residues. CDR1 is MNHEY, CDR2 SMNVEV, per germline (reference sequence). V lost 6 bases and J lost 1; bases outside the gene matches: 5. The CDR3 DNA reads TGTGCCAGCAGGCTAGCGGGTGGGTCCTACAATGAGCAGTTCTTC. Translated: CASRLAGGSYNEQFF.

The chain has TRBV7-9 and TRBJ1-5; D ambiguous. Germline V lookup: CDR1 SEHNR, CDR2 FQNEAQ (reference sequence). The CDR3 runs to 13 residues. Trimming pared 3 bases from V and 4 bases from J, leaving 7 bases between. CDR3 nucleotide sequence: TGTGCCAGCAGCTTTATAGAAAATCAGCCCCAGCATTTT. This sequence encodes CASSFIENQPQHF.

The rearrangement joins TRBV7-9 to TRBJ2-1; D tentatively reads TRBD1 or TRBD2 (5 bases each). Germline CDR1 SEHNR, CDR2 FQNEAQ (reference sequence). Trimming removed 4 bases at V and 8 bases at J, with 9 bases between. The CDR3 is 12 amino acids. CDR3 sequence reads: CASSWGPDEQFF. In DNA form, the CDR3 reads TGTGCCAGCAGCTGGGGACCAGATGAGCAGTTCTTC. Full variable domain (remainder filled in from reference TRBV7-9 and TRBJ2-1): DTGVSQNPRHKITKRGQNVTFRCDPISEHNRLYWYRQTLGQGPEFLTYFQNEAQLEKSRLLSDRFSAERPKGSFSTLEIQRTEQGDSAMYLCASSWGPDEQFFGPGTRLTVL.

This clonotype was detected ten times or more. V and J are TRBV18 and TRBJ1-2; D might be TRBD1 (5 bases). The germline CDR1 and CDR2 sequences are KGHSH and LQKENI. Trimming took off 0 bases at V and 5 bases at J, with 10 bases between the two ends. This CDR3 is 14 amino acids long. Written as DNA, the CDR3 is TGTGCCAGCTCACCACCTAGGGACTCGTATGGCTACACCTTC. Amino acid sequence: CASSPPRDSYGYTF.

This clonotype was counted a few times. The gene calls are TRBV28 and TRBJ2-7, with no clear D. Germline CDR1 is MDHEN and CDR2 is SYDVKM. This CDR3 comprises 12 residues. The V end was cut by 3 bases, the J end by 5 bases, with 8 bases between. CDR3: CASSFFVNEQYF. CDR3 sequence (DNA): TGTGCCAGCAGTTTTTTCGTCAACGAGCAGTACTTC. The full variable domain, completed using reference TRBV28 and TRBJ2-7, is DVKVTQSSRYLVKRTGEKVFLECVQDMDHENMFWYRQDPGLGLRLIYFSYDVKMKEKGDIPEGYSVSREKKERFSLILESASTNQTSMYLCASSFFVNEQYFGPGTRLTVT.

The chain combines TRBV20-1 with TRBJ1-5; D not certain. The CDR3 is made up of 13 amino acids. The ends were cut back, 6 bases at V and 4 bases at J, with 13 bases in the middle. The germline CDR1 and CDR2 sequences are DFQATT and SNEGSKA (reference sequence). The CDR3 loop is CSALRGSNQPQHF. CDR3 sequence (DNA): TGCAGTGCCCTACGAGGTTCGAATCAGCCCCAGCATTTT.